The rows below give T cell receptor beta chains drawn from one sample of a study of PD-1 blockade in classical Hodgkin lymphoma. Using immunoSEQ multiplex PCR, the repertoire was profiled, and TCRdb retains in-frame clones only, with some absent. The sample has about 13,000 clones; about four fifths are singletons. The sample in question was CD4+ T cells from blood, obtained before the fourth cycle of nivolumab. The origin of the receptors is a human donor with classical Hodgkin lymphoma. Each CDR3 is given without its conserved first and last residue. The order of the fields is D gene, clone size, J gene, V gene, CDR3 protein. The D gene is left open where the match is weak. Expanded clones are given a class, and other clones once, few, many or no size at all.

>-|few|TRBJ1-1|TRBV29-1
SVKSTVNTEAF
>-|-|TRBJ2-3|TRBV7-8
ASSLANRANTQY
>-|-|TRBJ1-1|TRBV5-1
ASSLEGTEAF
>TRBD2|-|TRBJ2-7|TRBV10-2
ASSEFGRLGGYEQY
>-|few|TRBJ2-3|TRBV28
ASRGEWSTDTQY
>TRBD1|-|TRBJ2-3|TRBV29-1
SVAIRQGVTDTQY
>-|once|TRBJ1-2|TRBV9
ASSVSRARGYGYT
>-|-|TRBJ2-3|TRBV12-5
ASGLVRWDTQY
>TRBD1|-|TRBJ2-5|TRBV18
ASSPRTGWETQY
>-|-|TRBJ1-2|TRBV2
ASTPSPGSNYGYT
>-|-|TRBJ1-2|TRBV18
ASSPLTPNYGYT
>-|-|TRBJ2-7|TRBV7-4
ASKGRLGGEQY
>-|-|TRBJ2-5|TRBV10-3
AISEKGEETQY
>TRBD2|-|TRBJ2-5|TRBV28
ASSSPAGGLETQY
>-|once|TRBJ2-2|TRBV14
ASSPNKFARYTGELF
>-|-|TRBJ2-1|TRBV7-2
ASSWDFSSYNEQF